One and the same sample provided the 30 T cell receptor beta chains below, sequenced in a study of blood T cell repertoires in COVID-19. TCRdb's copy holds only in-frame clones and misses some; the assay was immunoSEQ multiplex PCR. The data hold around 250,000 clones, with approximately 86% observed a single time. The sequenced material came from peripheral blood. These receptors originate from a woman in her 70s with active or convalescent COVID-19.

The CDR3 DNA reads as TGTGCCAGCAGCCCTCAGGGGCAGGCTAAAGAGACCCAGTACTTC. This translates into CASSPQGQAKETQYF. V is TRBV7-3 and J is TRBJ2-5; possible D gene TRBD1, 6 bases. V was shortened by 5 bases and J by 3 bases, with 16 bases between the two germline ends. The CDR3 consists of 15 residues. Germline V gene lookup returns CDR1 SGHTA and CDR2 FQGTGA.

CDR3 in DNA: TGCGCCAGCAGCTTGGCGGGGAGAACTGAAGCTTTCTTT. Translating gives CASSLAGRTEAFF. The V call is TRBV5-1, the J call TRBJ1-1, with D uncertain. The CDR3 contains 13 residues. V was trimmed by 0 bases and J by 5 bases, leaving 8 bases between them. CDR1 is SGHRS and CDR2 is YFSETQ in the germline V gene.

The chain couples TRBV14 to TRBJ2-5, with D possibly being TRBD1 (5 bases). The CDR3 totals 15 residues. Germline V CDR1 and CDR2: SGHDN, FVKESK. Trimming left V 1 base short and J 5 bases short, with 14 bases between. The CDR3 protein is CASSQGQHRYETQYF. The DNA of the CDR3 is TGTGCCAGCAGCCAAGGACAGCACCGATATGAGACCCAGTACTTC.

This chain connects TRBV5-6 to TRBJ1-1, with 7 bases identical to TRBD1. The germline V gene encodes CDR1 SGHDT and CDR2 YYEEEE. V was pared by 5 bases and J by 1 base, with 11 bases of the junction left unmatched. The CDR3 sequence is 16 residues long. The CDR3 nucleotides are TGTGCCAGCAGTCAACCCCGAGGGGGCGCGAACACTGAAGCTTTCTTT. Translating it yields CASSQPRGGANTEAFF.

This chain links TRBV9 with TRBJ1-4; D is possibly TRBD1 (5 bases). Trimming cost V 4 bases and J 7 bases, with 17 bases left between them. Germline V gene lookup returns CDR1 SGDLS and CDR2 YYNGEE. CDR3 length equals 15 residues. For the CDR3, the DNA is TGTGCCAGCAGCACAGATGTGGGGCTGGGTGAAAAACTGTTTTTT. This encodes CASSTDVGLGEKLFF.

V is TRBV3-1 (or the pseudogene TRBV3-2) and J is TRBJ2-3, with 7 bases matching TRBD2. The germline gives CDR1 LGHDT, CDR2 YNNKEL (reference sequence). The CDR3 is made up of 14 amino acids. V was pared by 6 bases and J by 2 bases, with 5 bases of the junction left unmatched. CDR3 residues: CASRKSGDTDTQYF. The CDR3 region has the DNA TGTGCCAGCAGAAAAAGCGGGGACACAGATACGCAGTATTTT.

The chain couples TRBV5-1 to TRBJ2-7; 10 bases fit TRBD1. With 5 bases clipped from V and 5 bases from J, the junction kept 10 bases outside the gene matches. Germline CDR1 reads SGHRS; CDR2 reads YFSETQ. CDR3 length: 15 amino acids. The CDR3 sequence is CASSSGQGIGNEQYF. As DNA, the CDR3 is TGCGCCAGCAGTTCGGGACAGGGGATTGGCAACGAGCAGTACTTC. Based on the CDR3 plus reference TRBV5-1 and TRBJ2-7, the full variable domain is KAGVTQTPRYLIKTRGQQVTLSCSPISGHRSVSWYQQTPGQGLQFLFEYFSETQRNKGNFPGRFSGRQFSNSRSEMNVSTLELGDSALYLCASSSGQGIGNEQYFGPGTRLTVT.

A note on this clone: The junction and the germline gene differ at one end; a read error may be behind it. This chain joins TRBV7-9 and TRBJ1-2, with 9 bases matching TRBD1. The germline gives CDR1 SEHNR, CDR2 FQNEAQ (reference sequence). The CDR3 is 16 residues long. CDR3 residues: CASSLGPGGQGFGYTF. The CDR3 nucleotides read TGTGCCAGCAGTTTAGGCCCTGGGGGACAGGGCTTTGGCTACACCTTC.

This rearrangement joins TRBV11-2 to TRBJ2-7, with TRBD2 matching 8 bases. J lost 2 bases, V lost 1 base, and 10 bases had no gene match. The germline gives CDR1 SGHAT, CDR2 FQNNGV. The CDR3 has 17 amino acids. The CDR3 reads CASSLGTLGRGAYEQYF. The CDR3 DNA is TGTGCCAGCAGCTTAGGGACCCTTGGGCGGGGGGCCTACGAGCAGTACTTC.

The chain combines TRBV24-1 with TRBJ2-7; perhaps TRBD1 as D (5 bases). Looked up from germline, CDR1 is KGHDR and CDR2 is SFDVKD. This CDR3 has 16 amino acids. V dropped 4 bases and J dropped 8 bases, with 23 bases sitting between them. CDR3 in amino acids: CATSDDKQAHFGKQYF. CDR3 DNA sequence: TGTGCCACCAGTGACGACAAACAGGCACATTTTGGGAAGCAGTACTTC.

V and J are TRBV6-6 and TRBJ2-1, with D perhaps TRBD2 (6 bases). This CDR3 is 14 amino acids long. V was shortened by 6 bases and J by 9 bases, with 18 bases between the two germline ends. CDR1 is MNHNY and CDR2 is SVGAGI in the germline V gene (reference sequence). For the CDR3, the DNA is TGTGCCAGCAGGCCCCCCGGGGGTTTCATTGAGCAGTTCTTC. Its protein product is CASRPPGGFIEQFF.

The rearrangement uses TRBV9 and TRBJ1-2, with D possibly TRBD1 on 6 matching bases. The CDR3 runs 18 residues. Trimming stripped 4 bases from V and 2 bases from J, with 24 bases between. Per the germline V gene, CDR1 is SGDLS and CDR2 is YYNGEE. In DNA form, the CDR3 reads TGTGCCAGCAGCCCCCGGACACGCACCGAGGGGGACAACTATGGCTACACCTTC. Protein product: CASSPRTRTEGDNYGYTF.

The chain uses TRBV6-2 or TRBV6-3 and TRBJ2-2, with 8 bases identical to TRBD1. The CDR3 sequence is 14 residues long. The germline V gene encodes CDR1 MNHEY and CDR2 SVGEGT. With 5 bases clipped from V and 6 bases from J, the junction kept 5 bases outside the gene matches. The CDR3 bases are TGTGCCAGCAGTCCGCAGGGGGCGGCCGGGGAGCTGTTTTTT. It is translated as CASSPQGAAGELFF.

The chain uses TRBV9 and TRBJ1-2; weak D call: TRBD1 (6 bases). The V gene lost 0 bases and the J gene lost 8 bases, with 14 bases spanning the gap. The V gene's germline CDR1 is SGDLS and CDR2 YYNGEE. The CDR3 runs 14 residues. This chain's CDR3 is CASSVDNRAEGYTF. DNA for the CDR3: TGTGCCAGCAGCGTAGACAACAGGGCGGAGGGCTACACCTTC.

The chain uses TRBV29-1 and TRBJ2-1; no definite D call. The V and J ends lost 1 base and 0 bases respectively, with 7 bases between them. Germline CDR1 and CDR2: SQVTM and ANQGSEA. The CDR3 length is 14 residues. In DNA, the CDR3 is TGCAGCGTTGAAGTGGCTAGCTCCTACAATGAGCAGTTCTTC. It yields the protein CSVEVASSYNEQFF.

J is TRBJ2-7 and V is TRBV27; D is uncertain. CDR3 length: 14 residues. Germline V CDR1 and CDR2: MNHEY, SMNVEV (reference sequence). V was cut by 6 bases and J by 1 base, with 13 bases left in between. CDR3 protein: CASRPRMESYEQYF. For the CDR3, the DNA is TGTGCCAGCAGGCCCCGGATGGAGTCCTACGAGCAGTACTTC.

This chain links TRBV9 with TRBJ1-2; possible D gene TRBD1, 5 bases. The V gene's germline CDR1 is SGDLS and CDR2 YYNGEE. This CDR3 is built from 17 residues. With 4 bases removed from V and 1 base from J, the gap between germline ends came to 20 bases. Written as DNA, the CDR3 is TGTGCCAGCAGCCCACAGGCCTCACCTTTTTATAACTATGGCTACACCTTC. Translated: CASSPQASPFYNYGYTF.

The V and J genes are TRBV11-2 and TRBJ2-5, with TRBD2 identical over 10 bases. Germline V gene data show CDR1 as SGHAT and CDR2 as FQNNGV. The CDR3 has 16 residues. Trimming removed 5 bases from V and 5 bases from J; junction bases left unmatched: 11. DNA for the CDR3: TGTGCCAGCAGCGACGGACTAGCGGCCATTGCGGAGACCCAGTACTTC. This sequence encodes CASSDGLAAIAETQYF.

This clone was observed a handful of times. The chain employs TRBV6-1 and TRBJ2-7, with D possibly TRBD2 on 6 matching bases. This CDR3 is built from 11 residues. V was pared by 1 base and J by 13 bases, with 11 bases between. Germline V gene data show CDR1 as MNHNS and CDR2 as SASEGT. The CDR3 reads CASSEGLGLYF. CDR3 coding DNA: TGTGCCAGCAGTGAAGGACTAGGATTATACTTC.

The rearrangement links TRBV6-1 to TRBJ2-3; D not resolved. Germline CDR1 is MNHNS and CDR2 is SASEGT. This CDR3 has 12 amino acids. V shed 0 bases and J shed 5 bases, with 3 bases lying between them. CDR3 bases: TGTGCCAGCAGTGAAGCCGTAGATACGCAGTATTTT. Protein sequence: CASSEAVDTQYF.

The J gene is TRBJ2-1, the V gene TRBV10-3, with 7 bases fitting TRBD1. Germline CDR1 ENHRY, CDR2 SYGVKD. The CDR3 is 13 residues long. Germline trimming cut 10 bases from V and 6 bases from J; bases unmatched to any gene: 9. The CDR3 here is CATADRVANEQFF. The CDR3, as DNA: TGTGCCACTGCCGACAGGGTGGCCAATGAGCAGTTCTTC.

This chain links TRBV9 with TRBJ1-1, with D perhaps matching TRBD1 (6 bases). Germline assignment: CDR1 SGDLS and CDR2 YYNGEE. Trimming took off 0 bases at V and 1 base at J, with 7 bases between the two ends. The CDR3 is 14 residues long. The CDR3 spells CASSVEGQNTEAFF. The CDR3 DNA reads TGTGCCAGCAGCGTAGAGGGACAGAACACTGAAGCTTTCTTT.

This chain uses TRBV12-3 or TRBV12-4 with TRBJ1-1; D is unresolved. Trimming stripped 3 bases from V and 4 bases from J, with 9 bases between. This CDR3 contains 13 residues. This CDR3 is CASSFGGPTEAFF. The CDR3 DNA follows: TGTGCCAGCAGTTTCGGAGGGCCCACTGAAGCTTTCTTT.

This chain uses TRBV9 with TRBJ1-1, with D unclear. Looked up from germline, CDR1 is SGDLS and CDR2 is YYNGEE. The V gene lost 0 bases and the J gene lost 0 bases, with 9 bases spanning the gap. The CDR3 contains 15 residues. DNA for the CDR3: TGTGCCAGCAGCGTAGGAACGGAGATGAACACTGAAGCTTTCTTT. Translated, it gives CASSVGTEMNTEAFF.

The V gene is TRBV7-8, the J gene TRBJ1-2; unclear D gene. Deletions cut 5 bases from V and 8 bases from J, with 12 bases between. The CDR3 consists of 12 residues. CDR1 SGHVS and CDR2 FQNEAQ come from the germline V gene. The DNA of the CDR3 is TGTGCCAGCAGCCCTGGGCTAAAGGGCTACACCTTC. Its translation is CASSPGLKGYTF.

This rearrangement joins TRBV18 to TRBJ1-1; D uncertain. CDR3 length: 14 amino acids. Germline loops: CDR1 KGHSH, CDR2 LQKENI. With 0 bases removed from V and 7 bases from J, the gap between germline ends came to 12 bases. DNA for the CDR3: TGTGCCAGCTCACCACCCAACGGAGTGTTTGAAGCTTTCTTT. It codes for CASSPPNGVFEAFF.

The chain has TRBV20-1 and TRBJ1-1, with 8 bases that match TRBD1. The germline gives CDR1 DFQATT, CDR2 SNEGSKA (reference sequence). The V segment lost 3 bases and the J segment 10 bases; nucleotides outside the gene matches: 13. The length of the CDR3 is 14 residues. The CDR3 DNA sequence: TGCAGTGCTAGTGGGGACAGGTCCAGTGGGGTAGCTTTCTTT. It is translated as CSASGDRSSGVAFF.

This clone was seen only a few times. The genes are TRBV5-1 and TRBJ2-1; 10 nucleotides align to TRBD1. This CDR3 has 15 amino acids. V gave up 0 bases and J gave up 8 bases; unmatched junction bases: 5. Germline V gives CDR1 SGHRS, CDR2 YFSETQ. This chain's CDR3 is CASSLGDRGGDEQFF. CDR3 DNA sequence: TGCGCCAGCAGCTTGGGGGACAGGGGCGGGGATGAGCAGTTCTTC.

The chain couples TRBV15 to TRBJ2-7, with TRBD1 as a possible D gene (6 bases). From germline, CDR1 is LNHNV and CDR2 YYDKDF (reference sequence). This CDR3 region has 15 residues. The germline V and J ends were trimmed by 0 bases and 2 bases, with 11 bases remaining between them. CDR3 in DNA: TGTGCCACCAGCAGAGAGGTCCAGGGGCCCTACGAGCAGTACTTC. It yields the protein CATSREVQGPYEQYF.

This clone came up a few times. V and J are TRBV27 and TRBJ1-1, with D possibly TRBD1 on 5 matching bases. The CDR3 is made up of 17 amino acids. Germline V gives CDR1 MNHEY, CDR2 SMNVEV (reference sequence). Trimming took off 1 base at V and 0 bases at J, with 15 bases between the two ends. For the CDR3, the DNA is TGTGCCAGCAGTTTATATAGTCTGGGGGGGATGAACACTGAAGCTTTCTTT. This encodes CASSLYSLGGMNTEAFF.